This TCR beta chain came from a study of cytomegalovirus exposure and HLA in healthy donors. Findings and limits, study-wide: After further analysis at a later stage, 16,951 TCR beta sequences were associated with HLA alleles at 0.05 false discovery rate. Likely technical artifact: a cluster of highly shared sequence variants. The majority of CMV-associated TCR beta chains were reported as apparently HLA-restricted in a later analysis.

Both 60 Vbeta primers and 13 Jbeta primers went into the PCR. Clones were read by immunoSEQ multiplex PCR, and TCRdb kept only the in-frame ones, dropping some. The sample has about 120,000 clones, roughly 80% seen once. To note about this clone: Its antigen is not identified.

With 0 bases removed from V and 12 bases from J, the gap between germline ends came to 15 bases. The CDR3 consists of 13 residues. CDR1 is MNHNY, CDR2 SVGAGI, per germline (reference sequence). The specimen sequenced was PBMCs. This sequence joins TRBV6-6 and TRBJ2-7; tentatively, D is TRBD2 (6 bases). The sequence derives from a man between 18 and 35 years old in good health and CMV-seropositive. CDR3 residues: CASSYSEGSASYF. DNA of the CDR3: TGTGCCAGCAGTTACTCGGAGGGCTCCGCGTCGTACTTC.